Presented here are 19 T cell receptor beta chains from one specimen sequenced in a study of blood T cell repertoires in COVID-19. The data were produced by immunoSEQ multiplex PCR, yet TCRdb's version contains in-frame clones alone and is incomplete. The data show some 150,000 clones, less than 80% seen once. The material sequenced was peripheral blood. The receptors were sampled from a woman of 80 years or more with active or convalescent COVID-19.

V is TRBV2 and J is TRBJ2-7; TRBD1 matches 7 bases. Germline-derived CDR1 and CDR2 are SNHLY and FYNNEI. There are 15 residues in the CDR3. J lost 5 bases, V lost 1 base, and 8 bases had no gene match. DNA of the CDR3: TGTGCCAGCAGTGAAGAACAGGGGATGTCCCACGAGCAGTACTTC. Protein sequence: CASSEEQGMSHEQYF.

A single count supports this clone. This rearrangement joins TRBV25-1 to TRBJ2-5; D possibly corresponds to TRBD1 (5 bases). CDR3 length: 12 residues. The germline V gene encodes CDR1 MGHDK and CDR2 SYGVNS. V was pared by 5 bases and J by 4 bases, with 8 bases between. For the CDR3, the DNA is TGTGCCAGCAGTTGGGGCCCAGAGACCCAGTACTTC. Translated: CASSWGPETQYF.

The J gene is TRBJ1-2, the V gene TRBV5-1, with 7 bases matching TRBD1. From germline, CDR1 is SGHRS and CDR2 YFSETQ. This CDR3 has 15 amino acids. The ends lost 4 bases at V and 0 bases at J; junction bases unmatched: 6. CDR3 nucleotides: TGCGCCAGCAGCAATGGGACAGTTACTAACTATGGCTACACCTTC. Protein: CASSNGTVTNYGYTF.

This sequence joins TRBV2 and TRBJ1-2; D not resolved. The CDR3 loop spans 17 amino acids. With 4 bases removed from V and 4 bases from J, the gap between germline ends came to 22 bases. CDR1 is SNHLY and CDR2 is FYNNEI in the germline V gene. The DNA of the CDR3 is TGTGCCAGCAGTGTTAAGGATCGGGGTGTTAAAACCTATGGCTACACCTTC. Its translation is CASSVKDRGVKTYGYTF.

The J gene is TRBJ2-2, the V gene TRBV5-4, with D unclear. This CDR3 has 14 amino acids. V was pared by 0 bases and J by 3 bases, with 6 bases between. The germline V gene has CDR1 SGHNT and CDR2 YYREEE (reference sequence). This CDR3 reads CASSLGLYTGELFF. The DNA of the CDR3 is TGTGCCAGCAGCTTGGGACTTTACACCGGGGAGCTGTTTTTT.

The rearrangement uses TRBV9 and TRBJ2-1, with TRBD2 identical over 10 bases. Germline V gene data show CDR1 as SGDLS and CDR2 as YYNGEE. This CDR3 has 16 residues. After removal of 4 bases from V and 7 bases from J, the junction contained 11 bases not matched to a gene. CDR3 sequence: CASSPGGLAGENEQFF. The CDR3 DNA reads as TGTGCCAGCAGCCCAGGCGGGCTAGCGGGGGAAAATGAGCAGTTCTTC. Supplemented by reference TRBV9 and TRBJ2-1, the full variable domain reads DSGVTQTPKHLITATGQRVTLRCSPRSGDLSVYWYQQSLDQGLQFLIQYYNGEERAKGNILERFSAQQFPDLHSELNLSSLELGDSALYFCASSPGGLAGENEQFFGPGTRLTVL.

This chain links TRBV12-3 or TRBV12-4 with TRBJ1-2, with no clear D. The CDR3 sequence is 12 residues long. Trimming took 2 bases from V and 4 from J, leaving 5 bases between them. This chain's CDR3 is CASSLWSYGYTF. The DNA of the CDR3 is TGTGCCAGCAGTTTATGGAGCTATGGCTACACCTTC.

V is TRBV7-9 and J is TRBJ2-3; 11 nucleotides align to TRBD2. CDR1 is SEHNR, CDR2 FQNEAQ, per germline (reference sequence). Trimming removed 7 bases from V and 3 bases from J; junction bases left unmatched: 6. The CDR3 has 15 amino acids. CDR3 in DNA: TGTGCCAGCAACCTAGCGGGGGGAATAACAGATACGCAGTATTTT. The encoded protein is CASNLAGGITDTQYF.

There are a few counts of this clone. V gene TRBV2 combines with J gene TRBJ1-2, with D possibly TRBD1 on 6 matching bases. CDR3 length equals 13 residues. V dropped 6 bases and J dropped 8 bases, with 16 bases sitting between them. In germline, CDR1 is SNHLY, CDR2 FYNNEI. The CDR3 loop reads CASRRQGIEGYTF. The CDR3 region has the DNA TGTGCCAGCAGACGCCAGGGGATTGAAGGCTACACCTTC. Filled out from reference TRBV2 and TRBJ1-2, the complete variable domain reads EPEVTQTPSHQVTQMGQEVILRCVPISNHLYFYWYRQILGQKVEFLVSFYNNEISEKSEIFDDQFSVERPDGSNFTLKIRSTKLEDSAMYFCASRRQGIEGYTFGSGTRLTVV.

The gene calls are TRBV5-6 and TRBJ2-7, with a possible D match to TRBD1 (6 bases). V was clipped by 4 bases and J by 2 bases, with 13 bases between them. CDR3 length equals 14 residues. Per germline, CDR1 SGHDT and CDR2 YYEEEE. CDR3 nucleotides: TGTGCCAGCAGCGACTGGCAGGGGCCCTACGAGCAGTACTTC. Encoded protein: CASSDWQGPYEQYF.

This clone was found a few times. This rearrangement joins TRBV27 to TRBJ1-5; D is perhaps TRBD1 (6 bases). Germline values: CDR1 MNHEY, CDR2 SMNVEV (reference sequence). The CDR3 contains 17 residues. Trimming cost V 0 bases and J 9 bases, with 21 bases left between them. The CDR3 protein is CASSLSVILWGPPPQHF. The CDR3 nucleotides are TGTGCCAGCAGTTTATCGGTTATCTTATGGGGGCCCCCGCCCCAGCATTTT.

V gene TRBV7-9 combines with J gene TRBJ1-1; the D gene is possibly TRBD1 (6 bases). The CDR3 totals 14 residues. Trimming pared 4 bases from V and 1 base from J, leaving 10 bases between. The germline V gene encodes CDR1 SEHNR and CDR2 FQNEAQ (reference sequence). CDR3: CASSSTTGNTEAFF. Here the CDR3 DNA reads TGTGCCAGCAGCTCTACGACAGGGAACACTGAAGCTTTCTTT.

This clone was counted a single time. The CDR3 DNA reads TGTGCCAGCAGCGGGACAGGGAACACCGGGGAGCTGTTTTTT. It is translated as CASSGTGNTGELFF. The rearrangement joins TRBV9 to TRBJ2-2, with 7 bases lining up with TRBD1. Looked up from germline, CDR1 is SGDLS and CDR2 is YYNGEE. The V and J ends lost 3 bases and 1 base, in that order; junction bases with no gene match: 0. The CDR3 runs 14 residues. Using reference TRBV9 and TRBJ2-2 for the parts outside the CDR3, the full variable domain is DSGVTQTPKHLITATGQRVTLRCSPRSGDLSVYWYQQSLDQGLQFLIQYYNGEERAKGNILERFSAQQFPDLHSELNLSSLELGDSALYFCASSGTGNTGELFFGEGSRLTVL.

The rearrangement links TRBV30 to TRBJ1-1; TRBD1 might be the D (5 bases). Germline V gives CDR1 GTSNPN, CDR2 SVGIG (reference sequence). Trimming removed 2 bases at V and 8 bases at J, with 12 bases between. The CDR3 has 12 amino acids. The CDR3 here is CAWSSRGSEAFF. CDR3 in DNA: TGTGCCTGGAGTAGTAGGGGATCGGAAGCTTTCTTT.

The CDR3 is CASSQTDSQNSPLHF. As DNA, the CDR3 is TGTGCCAGCAGCCAGACGGACAGCCAAAATTCACCCCTCCACTTT. The rearrangement joins TRBV3-1 (or the pseudogene TRBV3-2) to TRBJ1-6; D perhaps matches TRBD1 (6 bases). The CDR3 loop spans 15 amino acids. Trimming took off 3 bases at V and 7 bases at J, with 13 bases between the two ends. Germline-derived CDR1 and CDR2 are LGHDT and YNNKEL (reference sequence).

The CDR3 region has the DNA TGTGCCAGCAGTTTATTCAAAGGGGTCGGGGAGACCCAGTACTTC. Residues: CASSLFKGVGETQYF. The J gene is TRBJ2-5, the V gene TRBV27; D is possibly TRBD1 (5 bases). Trimming stripped 1 base from V and 5 bases from J, with 14 bases between. CDR3 size: 15 residues. Germline V gene sequence: CDR1 MNHEY, CDR2 SMNVEV (reference sequence).

V is TRBV15 and J is TRBJ1-3; D may be TRBD1 (6 bases). The V and J ends lost 0 bases and 0 bases respectively, with 9 bases between them. Germline assignment: CDR1 LNHNV and CDR2 YYDKDF (reference sequence). CDR3 length: 16 residues. This chain's CDR3 is CATSREDRDSGNTIYF. The DNA for the CDR3 is TGTGCCACCAGCAGAGAGGACAGAGACTCTGGAAACACCATATATTTT.

This chain uses TRBV5-1 with TRBJ2-6; tentatively, D is TRBD2 (6 bases). V lost 4 bases, J lost 4 bases, and 12 bases lay in between. The germline V gene has CDR1 SGHRS and CDR2 YFSETQ. This CDR3 spans 15 amino acids. CDR3 residues: CASSQAGPGANVLTF. The CDR3 DNA is TGCGCCAGCAGCCAGGCGGGGCCCGGGGCCAACGTCCTGACTTTC.

The V gene is TRBV28, the J gene TRBJ1-5, with D maybe TRBD1 (6 bases). This CDR3 has 12 amino acids. Per the germline V gene, CDR1 is MDHEN and CDR2 is SYDVKM. With 7 bases removed from V and 12 bases from J, the gap between germline ends came to 16 bases. The CDR3 nucleotides read TGTGCCAGCAACCTTCAGCAGGGGCGCCAGCATTTT. It translates to CASNLQQGRQHF.